These 29 T cell receptor beta chains were all obtained from the same sample, sequenced in a study of PD-L1 blockade in urothelial cancer. Here immunoSEQ multiplex PCR was the method, and the copy in TCRdb shows in-frame clones only, minus some. The repertoire has tens of thousands of clones, around 91% of them found once; the top ten carry 1.5% to 2%. Sample time point: pretreatment peripheral blood. The sequencing used PBMCs, collected around atezolizumab (anti-PD-L1) treatment. The source is a man between 60 and 70 years old with urothelial cancer.

The chain links TRBV7-3 to TRBJ2-2; a weak D match, TRBD2 (6 bases). This CDR3 is built from 14 residues. Germline values: CDR1 SGHTA, CDR2 FQGTGA. V lost 5 bases and J 7 bases, leaving 14 bases between the germline ends. The chain's CDR3 is CASSDGQGGGELFF. In DNA form, the CDR3 reads TGTGCCAGCAGCGACGGCCAGGGAGGCGGGGAGCTGTTTTTT.

The V and J genes are TRBV4-2 and TRBJ2-3; 12 nucleotides agree with TRBD2. This CDR3 comprises 19 residues. After removal of 4 bases from V and 6 bases from J, the junction contained 17 bases not matched to a gene. CDR1 is LGHNA and CDR2 is YNFKEQ in the germline V gene. The CDR3 DNA is TGTGCCAGCAGCCGGAAAAAGCACGGACTAGCGGGGAATGCTGATACGCAGTATTTT. Its protein is CASSRKKHGLAGNADTQYF.

This clone was recorded only once. The chain carries TRBV7-2 and TRBJ2-7; 8 nucleotides match TRBD1. Germline CDR1 is SGHTA and CDR2 is FQGNSA. J gave up 6 bases and V 3 bases, and 7 bases lay outside the gene matches. The CDR3 length is 14 residues. In DNA form, the CDR3 reads TGTGCCAGCAGCTTGAGGGCAGGGGGCTCCGAGCAGTACTTC. This translates into CASSLRAGGSEQYF.

J is TRBJ2-1 and V is TRBV19; 9 nucleotides match TRBD1. J lost 3 bases, V lost 5 bases, and 11 bases had no gene match. CDR3 length: 17 amino acids. The germline gives CDR1 LNHDA, CDR2 SQIVND (reference sequence). Here the CDR3 DNA reads TGTGCCAGTAGTGACCAGACAACAGGGGGCTTCTACAATGAGCAGTTCTTC. It translates to CASSDQTTGGFYNEQFF.

The chain couples TRBV7-2 to TRBJ2-3; the match to TRBD2 covers 14 bases. V was pared by 5 bases and J by 3 bases, with 10 bases of the junction left unmatched. Germline V gives CDR1 SGHTA, CDR2 FQGNSA. This CDR3 has 18 residues. The CDR3 reads CASSLRLAGGRRTDTQYF. The CDR3 bases are TGTGCCAGCAGCCTCAGACTAGCGGGGGGGAGGAGGACAGATACGCAGTATTTT. Together with reference TRBV7-2 and TRBJ2-3, the CDR3 gives the full variable domain: GAGVSQSPSNKVTEKGKDVELRCDPISGHTALYWYRQSLGQGLEFLIYFQGNSAPDKSGLPSDRFSAERTGGSVSTLTIQRTQQEDSAVYLCASSLRLAGGRRTDTQYFGPGTRLTVL.

The CDR3 sequence: CASSQSGGGPGEQYF. The CDR3 DNA reads as TGTGCCAGCAGCCAATCGGGGGGCGGCCCCGGGGAGCAGTACTTC. The gene calls are TRBV7-6 and TRBJ2-7; TRBD2 might be the D (7 bases). Deletions cut 5 bases from V and 7 bases from J, with 21 bases between. The CDR3 consists of 15 residues. From germline, CDR1 is SGHVS and CDR2 FNYEAQ.

The chain links TRBV7-8 to TRBJ2-5, with TRBD1 matching 9 bases. CDR1 SGHVS and CDR2 FQNEAQ come from the germline V gene. Losses at the gene ends were 2 bases for V and 3 bases for J; bases not matched to a gene: 7. This CDR3 region has 16 residues. The CDR3 reads CASSLNRDRVKETQYF. In nucleotides, the CDR3 is TGTGCCAGCAGCTTAAATCGGGACAGGGTAAAAGAGACCCAGTACTTC.

CDR3 region: CASSEAPPNTGELFF. The DNA for the CDR3 is TGTGCCAGCAGTGAGGCACCACCGAACACCGGGGAGCTGTTTTTT. The gene calls are TRBV2 and TRBJ2-2; D is unclear. CDR1 SNHLY and CDR2 FYNNEI come from the germline V gene. The CDR3 contains 15 residues. Trimming stripped 3 bases from V and 0 bases from J, with 8 bases between.

This chain links TRBV29-1 with TRBJ2-5; TRBD2 matches 7 bases. The CDR3 runs 12 residues. The V segment lost 7 bases and the J segment 1 base; nucleotides outside the gene matches: 3. Germline loops: CDR1 SQVTM, CDR2 ANQGSEA. CDR3 region: CSATGGQETQYF. For the CDR3, the DNA is TGCAGCGCGACGGGGGGCCAAGAGACCCAGTACTTC. The variable domain in full, completed from reference TRBV29-1 and TRBJ2-5, reads SAVISQKPSRDICQRGTSLTIQCQVDSQVTMMFWYRQQPGQSLTLIATANQGSEATYESGFVIDKFPISRPNLTFSTLTVSNMSPEDSSIYLCSATGGQETQYFGPGTRLLVL.

The V gene is TRBV11-2, the J gene TRBJ2-1; no firm D call. This CDR3 comprises 13 residues. Germline CDR1 is SGHAT and CDR2 is FQNNGV. V shed 1 base and J shed 5 bases, with 6 bases lying between them. The CDR3 nucleotides are TGTGCCAGCAGCTTAGTTAGAGACAATGAGCAGTTCTTC. Its protein product is CASSLVRDNEQFF.

In this sample, this clone turned up once. This chain uses TRBV5-1 with TRBJ1-1; D is unresolved. The V end lost 0 bases, the J end lost 0 bases, and 9 bases lay between the germline ends. The CDR3 is 15 amino acids. The germline gives CDR1 SGHRS, CDR2 YFSETQ. The CDR3 here is CASSLESGLNTEAFF. In nucleotides, the CDR3 is TGCGCCAGCAGCTTGGAATCAGGATTGAACACTGAAGCTTTCTTT.

The rearrangement uses TRBV11-3 and TRBJ2-5; D uncertain. Trimming took off 5 bases at V and 2 bases at J, with 9 bases between the two ends. CDR1 SGHNT and CDR2 YENEEA come from the germline V gene. The CDR3 runs 13 residues. The CDR3 DNA follows: TGTGCCAGCAGCCTTTCGGGTCAAGAGACCCAGTACTTC. Translation gives CASSLSGQETQYF.

The chain uses TRBV4-2 and TRBJ2-7, with TRBD2 matching 11 bases. The germline V gene has CDR1 LGHNA and CDR2 YNFKEQ. After removal of 4 bases from V and 1 base from J, the junction contained 3 bases not matched to a gene. This CDR3 region has 15 residues. The CDR3 nucleotides are TGTGCCAGCAGCCGGCGACTAGCGGGGTCCTACGAGCAGTACTTC. Translating gives CASSRRLAGSYEQYF.

The genes are TRBV19 and TRBJ2-7, with D perhaps matching TRBD1 (6 bases). The CDR3 has 14 residues. Deletions cut 6 bases from V and 2 bases from J, with 14 bases between. Germline values: CDR1 LNHDA, CDR2 SQIVND (reference sequence). The CDR3 nucleotides read TGTGCCAGTAGCCGAAACAGGGATACCTACGAGCAGTACTTC. Translated: CASSRNRDTYEQYF. Full variable domain (outside the CDR3, taken from reference TRBV19 and TRBJ2-7): DGGITQSPKYLFRKEGQNVTLSCEQNLNHDAMYWYRQDPGQGLRLIYYSQIVNDFQKGDIAEGYSVSREKKESFPLTVTSAQKNPTAFYLCASSRNRDTYEQYFGPGTRLTVT.

The chain joins TRBV5-1 to TRBJ2-5; TRBD2 matches 13 bases. The CDR3 is 16 amino acids. V dropped 5 bases and J dropped 2; count of bases not matched to a gene: 6. The germline V gene encodes CDR1 SGHRS and CDR2 YFSETQ. In DNA, the CDR3 is TGCGCCAGCAGAAGACTAGCGGGGGGAGGGCAAGAGACCCAGTACTTC. Protein product: CASRRLAGGGQETQYF.

The chain links TRBV27 to TRBJ1-5; TRBD1 is a possible D gene (5 bases). The CDR3 extends over 15 amino acids. Germline assignment: CDR1 MNHEY and CDR2 SMNVEV (reference sequence). The V gene lost 0 bases and the J gene lost 2 bases, with 8 bases spanning the gap. CDR3 coding DNA: TGTGCCAGCAGTTTATCTCCCAGGGGCAATCAGCCCCAGCATTTT. Amino acid sequence: CASSLSPRGNQPQHF.

The V and J genes are TRBV27 and TRBJ2-3, with 8 nucleotides matching TRBD2. The V segment lost 5 bases and the J segment 5 bases; nucleotides outside the gene matches: 18. Germline CDR1 and CDR2: MNHEY and SMNVEV (reference sequence). The length of the CDR3 is 18 residues. CDR3 sequence reads: CASSPFRPLREGGDTQYF. The DNA for the CDR3 is TGTGCCAGCAGTCCCTTCCGGCCGTTACGGGAGGGTGGAGATACGCAGTATTTT.

This rearrangement joins TRBV18 to TRBJ1-2; D may be TRBD1 (5 bases). The germline CDR1 and CDR2 sequences are KGHSH and LQKENI. V gave up 2 bases and J gave up 2 bases, with 6 bases separating them. The CDR3 spans 13 residues. CDR3 amino acids: CASSPAGNYGYTF. For the CDR3, the DNA is TGTGCCAGCTCACCAGCAGGGAACTATGGCTACACCTTC.

This chain links TRBV10-3 with TRBJ2-5; 11 bases are shared with TRBD2. V shed 4 bases, J shed 5 bases, and the junction held 3 bases outside the gene matches. The germline V gene has CDR1 ENHRY and CDR2 SYGVKD. CDR3 length equals 14 residues. The CDR3 DNA is TGTGCCATCAGTGGACTAGCGGGGTCGGAGACCCAGTACTTC. This sequence encodes CAISGLAGSETQYF.

The J gene is TRBJ2-5, the V gene TRBV2, with 10 bases lining up with TRBD1. The J call may be mistaken, given a closer DNA end match to TRBJ2-7. The CDR3 is 14 residues long. Germline CDR1 reads SNHLY; CDR2 reads FYNNEI. CDR3 sequence reads: CASSGGQGTYEQYF. The DNA of the CDR3 is TGTGCCAGCAGTGGGGGACAGGGGACCTACGAGCAGTACTTC.

The chain uses TRBV5-1 and TRBJ1-1; the match to TRBD1 covers 9 bases. Germline CDR1 SGHRS, CDR2 YFSETQ. J was trimmed by 0 bases and V by 4 bases; bases with no gene match: 13. The length of the CDR3 is 18 residues. The CDR3 loop reads CASSKDRDRAPMNTEAFF. The CDR3 DNA sequence: TGCGCCAGCAGCAAGGACCGGGACAGGGCTCCCATGAACACTGAAGCTTTCTTT.

This rearrangement joins TRBV18 to TRBJ2-1; 11 nucleotides align to TRBD2. Germline V gene lookup returns CDR1 KGHSH and CDR2 LQKENI. The CDR3 is made up of 15 amino acids. With V trimmed by 4 bases and J by 5 bases, 4 bases remained unmatched. Here the CDR3 reads CASSLAGGFDNEQFF. The CDR3 DNA sequence: TGTGCCAGCTCACTAGCGGGAGGGTTTGACAATGAGCAGTTCTTC. The full variable domain, with the rest looked up from reference TRBV18 and TRBJ2-1, is NAGVMQNPRHLVRRRGQEARLRCSPMKGHSHVYWYRQLPEEGLKFMVYLQKENIIDESGMPKERFSAEFPKEGPSILRIQQVVRGDSAAYFCASSLAGGFDNEQFFGPGTRLTVL.

This chain joins TRBV7-2 and TRBJ2-7; TRBD1 might be the D (7 bases). This CDR3 spans 13 amino acids. Germline assignment: CDR1 SGHTA and CDR2 FQGNSA. Trimming removed 5 bases at V and 5 bases at J, with 13 bases between. As DNA, the CDR3 is TGTGCCAGCAGCCGCGACAGGGAGGACGAGCAGTACTTC. It encodes CASSRDREDEQYF.

This chain connects TRBV4-1 to TRBJ1-6, with unresolved D. Germline V gene lookup returns CDR1 MGHRA and CDR2 YSYEKL. Deletions cut 0 bases from V and 10 bases from J, with 13 bases between. The CDR3 runs to 15 residues. The CDR3 DNA follows: TGCGCCAGCAGCCAAGATTTGGGGAGGAGCTCACCCCTCCACTTT. This translates into CASSQDLGRSSPLHF.

The chain uses TRBV18 and TRBJ2-3; weak D call: TRBD1 (5 bases). CDR1 is KGHSH, CDR2 LQKENI, per germline. Trimming stripped 6 bases from V and 6 bases from J, with 13 bases between. This CDR3 region has 13 residues. The CDR3 DNA follows: TGTGCCAGCTCCTCCCAGGGTTGGGATACGCAGTATTTT. It codes for CASSSQGWDTQYF.

This chain links TRBV6-1 with TRBJ2-1; D may be TRBD1 or TRBD2 (9 bases each). This CDR3 contains 19 residues. Germline V gene data show CDR1 as MNHNS and CDR2 as SASEGT. V shed 3 bases and J shed 6 bases, with 27 bases lying between them. CDR3 protein: CASSDPGQGLAGEANEQFF. In DNA form, the CDR3 reads TGTGCCAGCAGTGATCCGGGACAGGGATTAGCGGGAGAGGCCAATGAGCAGTTCTTC.

The CDR3 reads CASSFNPGHIPGAQYF. The CDR3, as DNA: TGCGCCAGCAGCTTTAACCCGGGGCACATCCCGGGGGCGCAGTATTTT. The chain employs TRBV5-1 and TRBJ2-3; D possibly corresponds to TRBD2 (6 bases). The germline CDR1 and CDR2 sequences are SGHRS and YFSETQ. Between the trimmed V and J ends, which lost 2 bases and 10 bases, there was a span of 23 bases. CDR3 length: 16 residues.

The chain recombines TRBV7-2 with TRBJ2-2, with D possibly TRBD2 on 5 matching bases. The V end lost 6 bases, the J end lost 5 bases, and 10 bases lay between the germline ends. In germline, CDR1 is SGHTA, CDR2 FQGNSA. The CDR3 extends over 13 amino acids. This CDR3 reads CASSIWETGELFF. CDR3 DNA: TGTGCCAGCAGTATCTGGGAGACCGGGGAGCTGTTTTTT.

The chain links TRBV9 to TRBJ2-7; 7 nucleotides match TRBD2. The V gene's germline CDR1 is SGDLS and CDR2 YYNGEE. This CDR3 contains 14 residues. Trimming cost V 1 base and J 0 bases; bases outside gene matches: 1. The CDR3 here is CASSVRDYSYEQYF. CDR3 nucleotide sequence: TGTGCCAGCAGCGTAAGGGACTACTCCTACGAGCAGTACTTC.